This T cell receptor beta chain was profiled in a study of CD8 T cells in Susac syndrome. The sequenced target, TCR beta, came from blood CD8+ and CD4+ T cells. Negative isolation yielded CD4+ and CD8+ T cells, and FACS enriched TEMRA cells. An amount of RNA that ranged from roughly 0.5 to 1 ug was reverse transcribed with random hexamers. TCRdb used MiXCR to reprocess the immunoSEQ multiplex PCR reads, holding one entry per CDR3 protein. The repertoire holds around 140,000 distinct CDR3 sequences, with around 85% as singletons. The sequence derives from a human donor with multiple sclerosis. Sequencing was done on a sample of CD8+ T cells from PBMCs.

The CDR3 nucleotides read TGCGCCAGCAGCCAAGAAGCTAGCGGGGGTTCGGGGGAGCAGTTCTTC. This codes for CASSQEASGGSGEQFF. J is TRBJ2-1 and V is TRBV4-1; TRBD2 aligns across 10 bases. Germline assignment: CDR1 MGHRA and CDR2 YSYEKL. Trimming took 0 bases from V and 10 from J; bases not matched to a gene: 9. The CDR3 runs 16 residues.